The rows below give T cell receptor beta chains drawn from one sample of a study of blood T cell repertoires in COVID-19. The method was immunoSEQ multiplex PCR; TCRdb's version includes in-frame clones alone and lacks a portion of them. This sample yields 200,000 to 250,000 clones, of which more than 80% are seen a single time; around 7.5% belongs to the top ten. The sequenced sample consisted of peripheral blood. The receptor source for this set is a woman aged 80 or over with COVID-19, enrolled during active disease. CDR3s include the opening cysteine and the closing phenylalanine or tryptophan. D genes are given only for firm matches. Clone sizes are given selectively: once, few, many, or a class where the clone is expanded.

j_call d_call v_call clone_size cdr3_aa cdr3_nt
TRBJ1-4 NA TRBV11-2 NA CASSLGGKLFF TGTGCCAGCAGCCTGGGGGGGAAACTGTTTTTT
TRBJ2-7 TRBD1 TRBV12-3/TRBV12-4 NA CASRRQGAYEQYF TGTGCCAGCCGTCGACAGGGGGCCTACGAGCAGTACTTC
TRBJ2-7 TRBD1 TRBV18 NA CASSGTGGYEQYF TGTGCCAGCTCCGGGACAGGGGGTTACGAGCAGTACTTC
TRBJ2-7 TRBD2 TRBV28 NA CASSLSAGGIREQYF TGTGCCAGCAGTTTGTCAGCGGGAGGGATCCGGGAGCAGTACTTC
TRBJ1-1 NA TRBV9 NA CASSVDNRVTEAFF TGTGCCAGCAGCGTAGACAACCGGGTGACTGAAGCTTTCTTT
TRBJ1-2 NA TRBV6-6 NA CASSYSIRADYGYTF TGTGCCAGCAGTTACTCGATCCGAGCGGACTATGGCTACACCTTC
TRBJ1-1 NA TRBV6-5 NA CASSYRTDTNTEAFF TGTGCCAGCAGTTACCGTACGGACACAAACACTGAAGCTTTCTTT
TRBJ1-1 TRBD1 TRBV5-4 NA CASSPGGVNTEAFF TGTGCCAGCAGCCCAGGGGGAGTGAACACTGAAGCTTTCTTT
TRBJ2-7 TRBD2 TRBV5-8 NA CASNLHGGATYEQYF TGTGCCAGCAATCTCCACGGGGGGGCCACCTACGAGCAGTACTTC
TRBJ1-3 NA TRBV6-5 once CASSYEGDGNTIYF TGTGCCAGCAGTTACGAAGGGGATGGAAACACCATATATTTT
TRBJ1-4 TRBD1 TRBV20-1 NA CGGQGSEKLFF TGCGGGGGACAGGGGAGTGAAAAACTGTTTTTT
TRBJ2-1 NA TRBV5-4 once CASRTGYNEQFF TGTGCCAGCAGAACAGGTTACAATGAGCAGTTCTTC
TRBJ1-1 TRBD1 TRBV11-1 NA CASTLTGTGVTEAFF TGTGCCAGCACCCTAACCGGGACAGGGGTGACTGAAGCTTTCTTT
TRBJ1-1 NA TRBV15 few CATSRGDGTQKAFF TGTGCCACCAGCAGAGGGGACGGGACACAGAAAGCTTTCTTT